A single sample is the source of the 11 T cell receptor beta chains below, sequenced in a study of Graves' ophthalmopathy and Graves' hyperthyroidism. Scientists amplified the TCR beta CDR3 regions from RNA transcripts. HTBI primers primed a first-round RT-PCR, and a second-round multiplex PCR followed. TCRdb re-derived calls from the multiplex PCR reads in MiXCR, one entry per CDR3 protein. The top ten clones hold roughly 8.9% of a sample with 170,000 or so distinct CDR3 sequences, around 40% of them seen once. What was sequenced was peripheral blood. The receptors originated from a man under 40 with Graves' ophthalmopathy.

This clonotype was detected many times. V usage is TRBV20-1 and J usage is TRBJ1-5; unclear D gene. Germline V CDR1 and CDR2: DFQATT, SNEGSKA (reference sequence). This CDR3 is 15 amino acids long. The V and J ends lost 2 bases and 7 bases respectively, with 18 bases between them. This CDR3 reads CSARKGTEAGQPQHF. The CDR3 bases are TGCAGTGCTAGAAAGGGAACAGAAGCAGGACAGCCCCAGCATTTT.

This clonotype was recorded a few times. The chain is built from TRBV6-2 or TRBV6-3 and TRBJ2-7, with 11 positions matching TRBD1. Germline-derived CDR1 and CDR2 are MNHEY and SVGEGT. The trim removed 2 bases at V and 5 bases at J, leaving 2 bases unmatched. This CDR3 has 14 amino acids. The DNA for the CDR3 is TGTGCCAGCAGTTACCGGGACAGGGGGGACGAGCAGTACTTC. It yields the protein CASSYRDRGDEQYF.

The rearrangement links TRBV6-2 or TRBV6-3 to TRBJ1-5; D uncertain. The CDR3 is 15 residues long. V gave up 7 bases and J gave up 3 bases, with 16 bases separating them. Germline V gene sequence: CDR1 MNHEY, CDR2 SVGEGT. The CDR3 spells CASIYLDNSNQPQHF. For the CDR3, the DNA is TGTGCCAGCATCTATTTGGATAACTCCAATCAGCCCCAGCATTTT.

The V call is TRBV12-3 or TRBV12-4, the J call TRBJ2-5, with D possibly called TRBD1 or TRBD2 (6 bases each). Trimming pared 6 bases from V and 2 bases from J, leaving 16 bases between. This CDR3 is 15 amino acids long. CDR3 nucleotide sequence: TGTGCCAGCAGCCCAAATATAGGGGGGCAAGAGACCCAGTACTTC. It encodes CASSPNIGGQETQYF.

This clonotype was seen many times. The chain recombines TRBV27 with TRBJ2-7; TRBD2 agrees at 10 bases. This CDR3 is built from 17 residues. Germline V CDR1 and CDR2: MNHEY, SMNVEV (reference sequence). The ends lost 3 bases at V and 5 bases at J; junction bases unmatched: 13. DNA for the CDR3: TGTGCCAGCAGTTTTCGCGGCCCTTCTAGCGGGAGTAACGAGCAGTACTTC. Protein product: CASSFRGPSSGSNEQYF.

This clonotype was counted at least ten times. The chain is built from TRBV6-5 and TRBJ2-5; perhaps TRBD1 as D (6 bases). This CDR3 is built from 15 residues. The V and J ends lost 0 bases and 2 bases respectively, with 10 bases between them. Germline loops: CDR1 MNHEY, CDR2 SVGAGI. The CDR3 loop is CASSYSGQGQETQYF. CDR3 bases: TGTGCCAGCAGTTACTCGGGGCAGGGGCAAGAGACCCAGTACTTC.

This chain uses TRBV11-2 with TRBJ2-7; the D gene is possibly TRBD2 (6 bases). Germline V gene data show CDR1 as SGHAT and CDR2 as FQNNGV. The CDR3 covers 12 residues. Trimming pared 3 bases from V and 6 bases from J, leaving 9 bases between. CDR3 sequence: CASSLRGGEQYF. CDR3 DNA sequence: TGTGCCAGCAGCTTGAGGGGAGGCGAGCAGTACTTC.

This clonotype was recorded many times. V and J are TRBV28 and TRBJ2-3; 8 positions agree with TRBD2. This CDR3 is built from 15 residues. V lost 5 bases, J lost 4 bases, and 8 bases stayed unmatched. Germline assignment: CDR1 MDHEN and CDR2 SYDVKM. In DNA form, the CDR3 reads TGTGCCAGCAGTCCCCGGGGGGGGACCGCAGATACGCAGTATTTT. This gives the protein CASSPRGGTADTQYF.

This clonotype was seen repeatedly, ten times or more. Here the CDR3 omits its conserved ending phenylalanine or tryptophan, so a read error is the likely source. Because the CDR3's place on the DNA is in doubt, the DNA is left out and the CDR3 is given as listed by TCRdb. The chain employs TRBV29-1 and TRBJ2-7; TRBD2, as called in the table, went unchecked against the DNA. CDR1 and CDR2 from the germline V gene are SQVTM and ANQGSEA. The CDR3 numbers 13 amino acids, ends counted. This CDR3 is CSVEDPGLAGEAI.

V is TRBV6-2 or TRBV6-3 and J is TRBJ2-2; D perhaps matches TRBD2 (6 bases). The CDR3 is made up of 14 amino acids. The germline gives CDR1 MNHEY, CDR2 SVGEGT. V shed 0 bases and J shed 9 bases, with 11 bases lying between them. The CDR3 here is CASSYSPSARELFF. CDR3 in DNA: TGTGCCAGCAGTTACTCCCCTAGCGCCAGGGAGCTGTTTTTT.

Many counts were recorded for this clonotype. This chain links TRBV28 with TRBJ2-2, with 9 bases lining up with TRBD2. The CDR3 is made up of 14 amino acids. V lost 8 bases, J lost 5 bases, and 6 bases stayed unmatched. Germline V gene sequence: CDR1 MDHEN, CDR2 SYDVKM. CDR3 DNA sequence: TGTGCCAGCCACTCCACTAGCGGGACCGGGGAGCTGTTTTTT. Encoded protein: CASHSTSGTGELFF.